Shown below are 26 T cell receptor beta chains from a single sample sequenced in a study of blood T cell repertoires in COVID-19. Produced via immunoSEQ multiplex PCR; TCRdb's table is partial and in-frame only. The table includes tens of thousands of clones, 82% detected once. The sequenced material came from peripheral blood. Receptor source: a human donor in a cohort sampled during active COVID-19.

The chain joins TRBV5-1 to TRBJ1-4; 12 nucleotides agree with TRBD1. The germline V gene encodes CDR1 SGHRS and CDR2 YFSETQ. The CDR3 totals 15 residues. Trimming removed 3 bases from V and 7 bases from J; junction bases left unmatched: 4. CDR3 loop: CASSWDRGRLEKLFF. The DNA of the CDR3 is TGCGCCAGCAGCTGGGACAGGGGGCGGCTTGAAAAACTGTTTTTT.

This chain connects TRBV11-2 to TRBJ2-1, with TRBD2 matching 8 bases. Trimming removed 4 bases from V and 9 bases from J; junction bases left unmatched: 14. Per the germline V gene, CDR1 is SGHAT and CDR2 is FQNNGV. This CDR3 region has 16 residues. The CDR3 protein is CASSSRKTLAESEQFF. CDR3 DNA: TGTGCCAGCAGCTCTAGGAAGACACTAGCGGAGAGTGAGCAGTTCTTC.

Only a few counts were recorded for this clone. The gene calls are TRBV7-2 and TRBJ1-4; D might be TRBD1 (6 bases). Germline-derived CDR1 and CDR2 are SGHTA and FQGNSA. The length of the CDR3 is 15 residues. The germline V and J ends were trimmed by 1 base and 8 bases, with 14 bases remaining between them. CDR3 nucleotide sequence: TGTGCCAGCAGCTTAGTGGCAGGGGTCCGCGAAAAACTGTTTTTT. Its protein is CASSLVAGVREKLFF. Combining the CDR3 with reference TRBV7-2 and TRBJ1-4 gives the whole variable domain GAGVSQSPSNKVTEKGKDVELRCDPISGHTALYWYRQSLGQGLEFLIYFQGNSAPDKSGLPSDRFSAERTGGSVSTLTIQRTQQEDSAVYLCASSLVAGVREKLFFGSGTQLSVL.

The chain recombines TRBV5-4 with TRBJ1-1, with D unresolved. The length of the CDR3 is 16 residues. V dropped 6 bases and J dropped 0 bases, with 18 bases sitting between them. The germline gives CDR1 SGHNT, CDR2 YYREEE (reference sequence). The DNA for the CDR3 is TGTGCCAGCACTAGGGAGGGAAATAAGTTGAACACTGAAGCTTTCTTT. Translated, it gives CASTREGNKLNTEAFF.

The chain carries TRBV3-1 (or the pseudogene TRBV3-2) and TRBJ1-1; the D is unclear. In germline, CDR1 is LGHDT, CDR2 YNNKEL (reference sequence). V lost 4 bases and J lost 0, with 6 bases in between. The CDR3 totals 13 residues. The CDR3 DNA reads as TGTGCCAGCAGCCGGCAAATGAACACTGAAGCTTTCTTT. Translating gives CASSRQMNTEAFF.

This chain links TRBV7-6 with TRBJ2-7; 7 nucleotides agree with TRBD1. The germline V gene encodes CDR1 SGHVS and CDR2 FNYEAQ. CDR3 length: 14 amino acids. The trim removed 5 bases at V and 3 bases at J, leaving 7 bases unmatched. The CDR3 sequence: CASSPGQVYYEQYF. In DNA, the CDR3 is TGTGCCAGCAGCCCCGGACAGGTCTACTACGAGCAGTACTTC.

This chain uses TRBV7-8 with TRBJ1-1; D remains unclear. The CDR3 extends over 13 amino acids. From germline, CDR1 is SGHVS and CDR2 FQNEAQ. V shed 5 bases and J shed 4 bases, with 11 bases lying between them. CDR3 sequence: CASSLARGTEAFF. Written as DNA, the CDR3 is TGTGCCAGCAGCCTCGCCCGGGGCACTGAAGCTTTCTTT.

The chain employs TRBV2 and TRBJ1-5, with 7 bases matching TRBD1. This CDR3 region has 15 residues. Germline assignment: CDR1 SNHLY and CDR2 FYNNEI. V dropped 2 bases and J dropped 5; count of bases not matched to a gene: 6. The DNA of the CDR3 is TGTGCCAGCAGTGAAAGGACAGGAGATGATCAGCCCCAGCATTTT. Amino acid sequence: CASSERTGDDQPQHF.

V and J are TRBV18 and TRBJ2-7, with TRBD1 matching over 8 bases. With V trimmed by 1 base and J by 7 bases, 9 bases remained unmatched. CDR3 size: 15 residues. Germline CDR1 KGHSH, CDR2 LQKENI. The CDR3, as DNA: TGTGCCAGCTCACCACGGGGACAGGAGGGGCGGGAGCAGTACTTC. This codes for CASSPRGQEGREQYF.

This clone has more than one count but fewer than ten. The rearrangement uses TRBV7-9 and TRBJ2-3; the D is unclear. The germline V gene has CDR1 SEHNR and CDR2 FQNEAQ (reference sequence). V lost 1 base and J lost 6, with 5 bases in between. The CDR3 is 12 residues long. This CDR3 is CASSLESDTQYF. The CDR3, as DNA: TGTGCCAGCAGCTTAGAAAGCGATACGCAGTATTTT.

The CDR3: CASSFQTEAFF. The CDR3 DNA sequence: TGTGCCAGCAGCTTCCAGACTGAAGCTTTCTTT. This chain links TRBV5-6 with TRBJ1-1; D unclear. The CDR3 extends over 11 amino acids. V dropped 2 bases and J dropped 5 bases, with 4 bases sitting between them. Germline CDR1 SGHDT, CDR2 YYEEEE.

This chain uses TRBV7-2 with TRBJ1-5, with D uncertain. Germline values: CDR1 SGHTA, CDR2 FQGNSA. V was cut by 4 bases and J by 6 bases, with 10 bases left in between. The CDR3 runs 13 residues. The chain's CDR3 is CASSYLSSQPQHF. The CDR3 bases are TGTGCCAGCAGCTATTTATCGAGTCAGCCCCAGCATTTT. Full variable domain (outside the CDR3, taken from reference TRBV7-2 and TRBJ1-5): GAGVSQSPSNKVTEKGKDVELRCDPISGHTALYWYRQSLGQGLEFLIYFQGNSAPDKSGLPSDRFSAERTGGSVSTLTIQRTQQEDSAVYLCASSYLSSQPQHFGDGTRLSIL.

This sequence joins TRBV6-5 and TRBJ1-4; D gene unclear. The germline V and J ends were trimmed by 6 bases and 7 bases, with 15 bases remaining between them. Per germline, CDR1 MNHEY and CDR2 SVGAGI. The CDR3 loop spans 14 amino acids. CDR3 amino acids: CASRNSYRLEKLFF. DNA for the CDR3: TGTGCCAGCAGAAACTCGTACCGTCTTGAAAAACTGTTTTTT.

The chain combines TRBV15 with TRBJ1-1, with D possibly TRBD1 on 5 matching bases. Looked up from germline, CDR1 is LNHNV and CDR2 is YYDKDF (reference sequence). The CDR3 totals 15 residues. V dropped 0 bases and J dropped 3 bases, with 11 bases sitting between them. CDR3 in amino acids: CATSRDKGDHTEAFF. CDR3 nucleotides: TGTGCCACCAGCAGAGATAAAGGGGATCACACTGAAGCTTTCTTT.

The rearrangement joins TRBV19 to TRBJ2-2, with D possibly being TRBD1 (6 bases). The germline V gene has CDR1 LNHDA and CDR2 SQIVND (reference sequence). V lost 6 bases, J lost 3 bases, and 23 bases lay in between. The CDR3 runs 18 residues. The CDR3 spells CASRGGRARAVYTGELFF. The DNA of the CDR3 is TGTGCCAGTAGAGGGGGACGGGCAAGGGCCGTCTACACCGGGGAGCTGTTTTTT. Full variable domain (missing parts from reference TRBV19 and TRBJ2-2): DGGITQSPKYLFRKEGQNVTLSCEQNLNHDAMYWYRQDPGQGLRLIYYSQIVNDFQKGDIAEGYSVSREKKESFPLTVTSAQKNPTAFYLCASRGGRARAVYTGELFFGEGSRLTVL.

The chain recombines TRBV14 with TRBJ2-5, with 12 bases matching TRBD2. J lost 2 bases, V lost 3 bases, and 7 bases had no gene match. The CDR3 has 17 amino acids. In germline, CDR1 is SGHDN, CDR2 FVKESK. The CDR3 region has the DNA TGTGCCAGCAGCCACGGCCAACTAGCGGGGGGTCAAGAGACCCAGTACTTC. It yields the protein CASSHGQLAGGQETQYF.

This clone was found once. V is TRBV14 and J is TRBJ2-7; 8 bases line up with TRBD2. Germline V CDR1 and CDR2: SGHDN, FVKESK. J was trimmed by 2 bases and V by 1 base; bases with no gene match: 4. CDR3 length equals 15 residues. CDR3 protein: CASSQVAGTTYEQYV. In DNA form, the CDR3 reads TGTGCCAGCAGCCAAGTAGCGGGGACTACCTACGAGCAGTACGTC.

This chain connects TRBV6-2 or TRBV6-3 to TRBJ1-5; D may be TRBD1 (5 bases). The CDR3 is made up of 16 amino acids. V was clipped by 5 bases and J by 6 bases, with 20 bases between them. Germline CDR1 MNHEY, CDR2 SVGEGT. CDR3 sequence reads: CASSKQTAGVGQPQHF. The CDR3 nucleotides read TGTGCCAGCAGTAAGCAGACCGCGGGGGTGGGTCAGCCCCAGCATTTT.

V is TRBV5-3 and J is TRBJ2-3; D remains unclear. TRBV5-3 is classed as an ORF, of uncertain function. The CDR3 is 15 residues long. The V and J ends lost 2 bases and 6 bases respectively, with 16 bases between them. The CDR3 spells CARSFTPRPRDTQYF. CDR3 DNA sequence: TGTGCCAGAAGCTTCACTCCACGTCCCAGGGATACGCAGTATTTT.

The chain combines TRBV5-4 with TRBJ2-1; 12 nucleotides align to TRBD1. With 3 bases clipped from V and 5 bases from J, the junction kept 6 bases outside the gene matches. CDR3 length: 16 residues. Per the germline V gene, CDR1 is SGHNT and CDR2 is YYREEE (reference sequence). CDR3 sequence (DNA): TGTGCCAGCAGCTCCGGCCGGGACAGGGGGCACAATGAGCAGTTCTTC. Its translation is CASSSGRDRGHNEQFF.

The chain couples TRBV15 to TRBJ1-3; D not resolved. CDR1 and CDR2 from the germline V gene are LNHNV and YYDKDF (reference sequence). The V end was cut by 0 bases, the J end by 0 bases, with 6 bases between. The CDR3 covers 15 residues. The CDR3 DNA is TGTGCCACCAGCAGAGATCTGAGCTCTGGAAACACCATATATTTT. This translates into CATSRDLSSGNTIYF.

The chain combines TRBV5-1 with TRBJ2-3; 11 nucleotides line up with TRBD2. The trim removed 4 bases at V and 2 bases at J, leaving 6 bases unmatched. The length of the CDR3 is 16 residues. In germline, CDR1 is SGHRS, CDR2 YFSETQ. CDR3 residues: CASSPIAGGATDTQYF. Here the CDR3 DNA reads TGCGCCAGCAGCCCGATAGCGGGGGGGGCCACAGATACGCAGTATTTT.

The chain carries TRBV3-1 (or the pseudogene TRBV3-2) and TRBJ1-1; 7 positions match TRBD1. From germline, CDR1 is LGHDT and CDR2 YNNKEL (reference sequence). The CDR3 covers 13 residues. V gave up 4 bases and J gave up 4 bases; unmatched junction bases: 3. The CDR3 bases are TGTGCCAGCAGCCCAGGGGGAGGCACTGAAGCTTTCTTT. The encoded protein is CASSPGGGTEAFF.

CDR3 bases: TGTGCCAGTAGTATAGGGAGCAGTGGAAATGAAGCTTTCTTT. Protein product: CASSIGSSGNEAFF. The V and J genes are TRBV19 and TRBJ1-1; D not certain. CDR1 is LNHDA and CDR2 is SQIVND in the germline V gene (reference sequence). V lost 1 base, J lost 7 bases, and 13 bases lay in between. This CDR3 contains 14 residues.

The chain has TRBV24-1 and TRBJ2-3; 12 bases match TRBD1. The CDR3 runs to 22 residues. Germline CDR1 and CDR2: KGHDR and SFDVKD. After removal of 1 base from V and 1 base from J, the junction contained 17 bases not matched to a gene. CDR3 DNA sequence: TGTGCCACCAGTGATTTAAACCCGCGGGACAGGGGGCCCCGTGTCGGCACAGATACGCAGTATTTT. Its protein is CATSDLNPRDRGPRVGTDTQYF.

V is TRBV19 and J is TRBJ2-1; D uncertain. There are 12 residues in the CDR3. The V end lost 6 bases, the J end lost 6 bases, and 9 bases lay between the germline ends. Germline V gene sequence: CDR1 LNHDA, CDR2 SQIVND (reference sequence). For the CDR3, the DNA is TGTGCCAGTAGGTGTAATCCCAATGAGCAGTTCTTC. It encodes CASRCNPNEQFF.